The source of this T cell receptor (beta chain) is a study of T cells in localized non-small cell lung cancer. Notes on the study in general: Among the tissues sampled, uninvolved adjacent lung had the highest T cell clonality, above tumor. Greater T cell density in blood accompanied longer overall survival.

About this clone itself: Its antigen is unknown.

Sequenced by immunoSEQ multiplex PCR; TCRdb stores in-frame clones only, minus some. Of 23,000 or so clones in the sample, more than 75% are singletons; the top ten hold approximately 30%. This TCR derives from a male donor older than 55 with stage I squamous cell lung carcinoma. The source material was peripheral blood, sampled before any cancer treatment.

The CDR3 DNA follows: TGTGCCAGCTCCCAGGGGGCCGACCCGGGGCGCCAGCATTTT. Its protein is CASSQGADPGRQHF. The chain uses TRBV18 and TRBJ1-5; 8 positions match TRBD1. Germline V gene data show CDR1 as KGHSH and CDR2 as LQKENI. Unmatched junction bases numbered 13, after V lost 6 bases and J lost 12 bases. The CDR3 runs 14 residues.